This paragraph covers one T cell receptor beta chain sequence. Its matching antigen is unknown. A second PCR, run for about 7 to 11 cycles, used a sample-barcoded 5' primer plus a J-beta primer mix. TCRdb redid the calling of the 5' RACE reads with MiXCR, one entry per CDR3 protein. The sample records 920,000 or so distinct CDR3 sequences, 45% being singletons. This specimen comes from a study of blood T cells in healthy people across ages. The study, taken as a whole, reports: The recorded TCR beta diversity per million T cells decreased in a roughly linear manner with age. The study found more naive CD4+ cells and higher diversity in long-lived than aged donors. Estimates drawn from one million T cells were deemed to understate diversity.

In each sample, at least 6 million PBMCs were isolated. The CDR3 runs 15 residues. The germline gives CDR1 SQVTM, CDR2 ANQGSEA. Trimming removed 4 bases from V and 1 base from J, with 16 bases in between. The receptor comes from a woman aged 60 to 75 in good health. V is TRBV29-1 and J is TRBJ1-1; TRBD1 is a possible D gene (5 bases). Specimen: blood. Here the CDR3 DNA reads TGCAGCGTTGTGGGGGTTACCCGGACGAACACTGAAGCTTTCTTT. Residues: CSVVGVTRTNTEAFF.